This entry features one T cell receptor beta chain sequence. Its antigen is unidentified. The table came from immunoSEQ multiplex PCR; TCRdb's copy has only in-frame clones and leaves some out. The sample has 55,000 to 70,000 clones, 70% to 90% seen once; the top ten hold about 4.5%. This specimen belongs to a study of OX40 agonist ivuxolimab in advanced cancers. As for the study in general: Patient treatment consisted of intravenous ivuxolimab administration every 2 weeks at 0.01 to 10 mg/kg. Three partial responders included one hepatocellular carcinoma patient and two cutaneous melanoma patients. Overall study findings and caveats: In the 0.1 to 3.0 mg/kg range, CD4+ and CD8+ blood T cells had expanded clonally by week 6. Averaged across samples, CD8+ T cells carried more expanded clones than CD4+ did.

Germline assignment: CDR1 SGHDN and CDR2 FVKESK. The V end was cut by 0 bases, the J end by 7 bases, with 12 bases between. The CDR3 runs 15 residues. This TCR was recovered from an adult with an advanced solid tumor such as melanoma, head and neck, liver or kidney cancer. This chain joins TRBV14 and TRBJ1-4; D may be TRBD1 (5 bases). The sample in question was CD4+ or CD8+ T cells sorted from blood, obtained in a trial of the OX40 agonist ivuxolimab. The chain's CDR3 is CASSQDPGRREKLFF. For the CDR3, the DNA is TGTGCCAGCAGCCAAGATCCAGGGAGGCGTGAAAAACTGTTTTTT.